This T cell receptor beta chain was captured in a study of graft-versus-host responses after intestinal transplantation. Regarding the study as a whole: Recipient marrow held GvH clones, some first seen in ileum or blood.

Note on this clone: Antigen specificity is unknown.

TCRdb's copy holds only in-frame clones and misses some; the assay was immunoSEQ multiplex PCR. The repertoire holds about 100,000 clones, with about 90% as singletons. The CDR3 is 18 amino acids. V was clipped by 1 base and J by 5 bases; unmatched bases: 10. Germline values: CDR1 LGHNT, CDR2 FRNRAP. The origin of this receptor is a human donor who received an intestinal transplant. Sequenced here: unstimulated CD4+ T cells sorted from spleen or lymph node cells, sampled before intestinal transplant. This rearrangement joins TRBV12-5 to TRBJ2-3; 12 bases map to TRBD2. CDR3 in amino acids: CASGLAKLAGGRGDTQYF. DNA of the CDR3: TGTGCTAGTGGTTTGGCGAAACTAGCGGGAGGCCGCGGAGATACGCAGTATTTT. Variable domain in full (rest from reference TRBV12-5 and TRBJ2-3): DARVTQTPRHKVTEMGQEVTMRCQPILGHNTVFWYRQTMMQGLELLAYFRNRAPLDDSGMPKDRFSAEMPDATLATLKIQPSEPRDSAVYFCASGLAKLAGGRGDTQYFGPGTRLTVL.